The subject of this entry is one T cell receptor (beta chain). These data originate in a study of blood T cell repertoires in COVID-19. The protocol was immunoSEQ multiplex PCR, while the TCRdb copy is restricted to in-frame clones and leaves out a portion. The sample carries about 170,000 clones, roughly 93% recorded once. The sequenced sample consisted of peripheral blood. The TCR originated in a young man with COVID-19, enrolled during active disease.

The CDR3 region is CASSSGQVNVYEQYF. The DNA for the CDR3 is TGTGCCAGCAGCTCCGGACAGGTCAACGTCTACGAGCAGTACTTC. The gene calls are TRBV13 and TRBJ2-7; TRBD1 matches at 7 bases. V was pared by 4 bases and J by 3 bases, with 9 bases of the junction left unmatched. Germline CDR1 reads PRHDT; CDR2 reads FYEKMQ (reference sequence). The CDR3 is 15 amino acids.